This TCR beta chain was recovered during a study of cytomegalovirus exposure and HLA in healthy donors. Comment on this clone: Its antigen is still unknown.

General study findings and limits: The tendency of first-cohort TCR clusters to co-occur in the roughly 120 validation repertoires was the finding of a later analysis. It was approximately 150 TCR beta chains that were listed as cytomegalovirus-associated.

The assay was immunoSEQ multiplex PCR, and TCRdb's table has in-frame clones only and misses some. Of some 170,000 clones in the sample, roughly nine tenths were seen once. Germline loops: CDR1 SGHNT, CDR2 YENEEA. Trimming took 5 bases from V and 12 from J, leaving 16 bases between them. This CDR3 comprises 13 residues. The sequenced material came from PBMCs. This TCR was sampled from a woman younger than 30 in good health and CMV-seropositive. The rearrangement uses TRBV11-3 and TRBJ1-4; no definite D call. CDR3 loop: CASSPQTRGELFF. Written as DNA, the CDR3 is TGTGCCAGCAGCCCCCAGACACGGGGAGAACTGTTTTTT.